Detailed here is one T cell receptor (beta chain). This entry comes from a study of OX40 agonist ivuxolimab in advanced cancers. TCRdb keeps only in-frame clones here, not all; method: immunoSEQ multiplex PCR. The data contain fewer than 85,000 clones, nearly 90% of them seen just once; the ten biggest clones take up less than 3%. The V gene's germline CDR1 is MDHEN and CDR2 SYDVKM. Trimming took off 9 bases at V and 8 bases at J, with 25 bases between the two ends. This CDR3 region has 15 residues. The V gene is TRBV28, the J gene TRBJ1-2; D ambiguous. The TCR comes from an adult with an advanced solid tumor such as melanoma, head and neck, liver or kidney cancer. The specimen was CD4+ or CD8+ T cells sorted from blood, collected in a trial of the OX40 agonist ivuxolimab. As DNA, the CDR3 is TGTGCCAGTCTACCGGCAAAAGGACCTCGTGAGGGCTACACCTTC. Residues: CASLPAKGPREGYTF.